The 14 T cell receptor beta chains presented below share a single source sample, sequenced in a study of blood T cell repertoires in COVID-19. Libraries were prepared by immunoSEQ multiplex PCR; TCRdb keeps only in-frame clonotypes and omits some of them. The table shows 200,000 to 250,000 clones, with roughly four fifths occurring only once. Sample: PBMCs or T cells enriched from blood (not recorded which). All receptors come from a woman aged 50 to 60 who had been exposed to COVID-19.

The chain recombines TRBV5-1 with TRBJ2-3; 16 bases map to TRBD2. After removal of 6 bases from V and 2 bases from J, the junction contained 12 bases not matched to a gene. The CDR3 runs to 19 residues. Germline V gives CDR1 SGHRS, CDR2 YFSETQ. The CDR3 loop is CASTPSGTSGGDVTDTQYF. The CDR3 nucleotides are TGCGCCAGCACCCCTTCGGGGACTAGCGGGGGGGACGTCACAGATACGCAGTATTTT.

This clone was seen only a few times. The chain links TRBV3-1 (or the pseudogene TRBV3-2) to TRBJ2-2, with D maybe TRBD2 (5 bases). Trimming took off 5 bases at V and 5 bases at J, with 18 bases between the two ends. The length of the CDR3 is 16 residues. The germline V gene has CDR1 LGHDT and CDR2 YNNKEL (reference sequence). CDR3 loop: CASSFRGLGGTGELFF. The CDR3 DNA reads TGTGCCAGCAGCTTCCGAGGGCTGGGCGGGACCGGGGAGCTGTTTTTT.

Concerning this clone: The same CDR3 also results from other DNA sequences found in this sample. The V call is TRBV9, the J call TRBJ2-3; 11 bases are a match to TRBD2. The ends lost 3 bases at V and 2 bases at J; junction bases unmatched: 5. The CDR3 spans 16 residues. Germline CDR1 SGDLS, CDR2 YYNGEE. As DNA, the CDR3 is TGTGCCAGCAGCGGAGGGACTAGCGGTCTCACAGATACGCAGTATTTT. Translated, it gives CASSGGTSGLTDTQYF.

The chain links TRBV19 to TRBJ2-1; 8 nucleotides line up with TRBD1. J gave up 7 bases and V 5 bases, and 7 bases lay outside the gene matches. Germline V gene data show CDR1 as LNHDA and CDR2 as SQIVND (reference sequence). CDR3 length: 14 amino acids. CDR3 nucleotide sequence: TGTGCCAGTAGTGTGGGACAGGAACGAAATGAGCAGTTCTTC. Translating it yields CASSVGQERNEQFF.

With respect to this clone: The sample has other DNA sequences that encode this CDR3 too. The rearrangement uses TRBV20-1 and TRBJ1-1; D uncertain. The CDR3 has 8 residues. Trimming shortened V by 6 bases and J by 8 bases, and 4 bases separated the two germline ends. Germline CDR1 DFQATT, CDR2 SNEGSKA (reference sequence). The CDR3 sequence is CSALEAFF. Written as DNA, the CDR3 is TGCAGTGCCCTCGAAGCTTTCTTT.

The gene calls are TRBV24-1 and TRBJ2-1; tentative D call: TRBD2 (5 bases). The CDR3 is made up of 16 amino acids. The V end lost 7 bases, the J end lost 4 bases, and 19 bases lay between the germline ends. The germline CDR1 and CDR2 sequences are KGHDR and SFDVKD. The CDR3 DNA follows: TGTGCCACCAGCTGGACTTACCACCGCGAATACAATGAGCAGTTCTTC. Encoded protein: CATSWTYHREYNEQFF.

CDR3 sequence reads: CASSLVGNTEAFF. The CDR3 DNA reads as TGTGCCAGCAGCTTAGTCGGGAACACTGAAGCTTTCTTT. V usage is TRBV11-2 and J usage is TRBJ1-1; the D is unclear. V lost 1 base, J lost 1 base, and 4 bases lay in between. CDR3 length: 13 residues. Germline values: CDR1 SGHAT, CDR2 FQNNGV.

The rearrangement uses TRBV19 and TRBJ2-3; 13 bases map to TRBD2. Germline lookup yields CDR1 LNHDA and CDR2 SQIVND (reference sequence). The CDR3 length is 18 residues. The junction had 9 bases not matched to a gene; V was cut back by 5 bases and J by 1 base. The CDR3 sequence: CASSAFFGTSGGTDTQYF. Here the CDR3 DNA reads TGTGCCAGTAGTGCCTTCTTCGGGACTAGCGGGGGCACAGATACGCAGTATTTT.

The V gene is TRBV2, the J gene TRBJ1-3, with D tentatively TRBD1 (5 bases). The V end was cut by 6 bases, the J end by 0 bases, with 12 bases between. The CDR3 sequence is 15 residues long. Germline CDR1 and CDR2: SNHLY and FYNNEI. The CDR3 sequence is CASRVGRGSGNTIYF. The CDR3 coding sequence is TGTGCCAGCAGGGTAGGAAGGGGCTCTGGAAACACCATATATTTT.

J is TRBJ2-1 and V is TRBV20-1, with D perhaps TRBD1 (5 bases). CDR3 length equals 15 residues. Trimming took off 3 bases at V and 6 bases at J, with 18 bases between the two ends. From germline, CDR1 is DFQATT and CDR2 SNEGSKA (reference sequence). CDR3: CSASALARGTNEQFF. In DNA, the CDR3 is TGCAGTGCTAGTGCCCTGGCTAGGGGAACCAATGAGCAGTTCTTC.

The CDR3 DNA follows: TGTGCCATCAGGTCGGCGACGGGGACAGATACGCAGTATTTT. Its protein product is CAIRSATGTDTQYF. This sequence joins TRBV10-3 and TRBJ2-3; TRBD2 is a possible D gene (5 bases). The CDR3 runs 14 residues. CDR1 is ENHRY and CDR2 is SYGVKD in the germline V gene. V lost 6 bases and J lost 3, with 13 bases in between.

The CDR3 here is CATSDLERVGTSGSTDTQYF. CDR3 DNA sequence: TGTGCCACCAGTGATTTAGAGCGCGTGGGGACTAGCGGTTCCACAGATACGCAGTATTTT. The chain joins TRBV24-1 to TRBJ2-3, with 11 bases aligning to TRBD2. Losses at the gene ends were 1 base for V and 2 bases for J; bases not matched to a gene: 13. In germline, CDR1 is KGHDR, CDR2 SFDVKD. The CDR3 spans 20 residues.

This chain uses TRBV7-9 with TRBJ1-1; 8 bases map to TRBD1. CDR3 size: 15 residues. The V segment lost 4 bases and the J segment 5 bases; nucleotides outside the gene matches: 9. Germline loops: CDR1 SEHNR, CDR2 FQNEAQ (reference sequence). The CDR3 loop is CASSSTGTGQTEAFF. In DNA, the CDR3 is TGTGCCAGCAGCTCAACCGGGACAGGTCAAACTGAAGCTTTCTTT.

CDR3 nucleotides: TGTGCCAGCAGCTTAGGGTCAGGGCTTCAAGCTTTCTTT. This translates into CASSLGSGLQAFF. The rearrangement joins TRBV7-9 to TRBJ1-1, with TRBD1 as a possible D gene (5 bases). The ends were cut back, 1 base at V and 9 bases at J, with 12 bases in the middle. Germline V lookup: CDR1 SEHNR, CDR2 FQNEAQ (reference sequence). The CDR3 runs 13 residues.